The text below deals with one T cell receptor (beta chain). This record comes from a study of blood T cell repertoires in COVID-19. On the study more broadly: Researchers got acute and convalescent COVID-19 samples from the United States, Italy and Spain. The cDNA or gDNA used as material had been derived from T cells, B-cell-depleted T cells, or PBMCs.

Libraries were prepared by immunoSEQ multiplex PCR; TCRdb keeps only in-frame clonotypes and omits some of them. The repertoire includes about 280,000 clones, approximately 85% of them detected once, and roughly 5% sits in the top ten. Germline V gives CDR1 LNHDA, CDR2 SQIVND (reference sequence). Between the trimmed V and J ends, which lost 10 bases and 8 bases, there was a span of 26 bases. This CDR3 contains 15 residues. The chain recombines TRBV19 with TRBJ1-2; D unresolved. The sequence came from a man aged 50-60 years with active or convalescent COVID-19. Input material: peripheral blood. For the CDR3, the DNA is TGTGCCACCCCAAGTGGTAGCGGAACTCTGCGCGGCTACACCTTC. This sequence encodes CATPSGSGTLRGYTF.